This record concerns one T cell receptor (beta chain) sequence. This sample is part of a study of technical replicates of blood from a handful of donors. TCRdb keeps only in-frame clones here, not all; method: immunoSEQ multiplex PCR. The repertoire has about 74,000 clones, roughly 94% of them found once; the top ten carry more than 0.25%. The length of the CDR3 is 15 residues. V lost 5 bases and J lost 1; bases outside the gene matches: 3. Germline-derived CDR1 and CDR2 are MNHEY and SVGAGI. The sequencing input was T cells isolated from PBMCs. This sequence was found in a human donor in good health. The genes are TRBV6-5 and TRBJ1-4; 8 nucleotides line up with TRBD1. As DNA, the CDR3 is TGTGCCAGCAGTCGTACAGGGGGAACTAATGAAAAACTGTTTTTT. This codes for CASSRTGGTNEKLFF.